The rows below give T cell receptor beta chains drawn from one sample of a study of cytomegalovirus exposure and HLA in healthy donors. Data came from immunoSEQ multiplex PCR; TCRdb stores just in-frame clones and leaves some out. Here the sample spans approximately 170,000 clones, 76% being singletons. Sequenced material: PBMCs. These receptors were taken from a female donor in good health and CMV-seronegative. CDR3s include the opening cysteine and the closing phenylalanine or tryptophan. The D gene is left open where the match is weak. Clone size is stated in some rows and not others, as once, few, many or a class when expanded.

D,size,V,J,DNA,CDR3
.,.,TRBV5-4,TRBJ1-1,TGTGCCAGCACCAAACAGGGCATGAACACTGAAGCTTTCTTT,CASTKQGMNTEAFF
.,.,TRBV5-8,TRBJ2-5,TGTGCCAGCAGCTCACCAGCACTAGTCCAAGAGACCCAGTACTTC,CASSSPALVQETQYF
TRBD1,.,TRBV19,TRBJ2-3,TGTGCCAGTAAGGGACAGGGGGTGTGGGCCCCCACAGATACGCAGTATTTT,CASKGQGVWAPTDTQYF
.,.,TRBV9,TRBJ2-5,TGTGCCAGCAGCGTAGCGGGGTGGGAGACCCAGTACTTC,CASSVAGWETQYF
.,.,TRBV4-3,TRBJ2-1,TGCGCCAGCAGCCAAGAGCTGGGGCCGACGATGAGGCAGTTCTTC,CASSQELGPTMRQFF
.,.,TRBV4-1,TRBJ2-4,TGCGCCAGCAGCTGGGTGGGGGGAAAAAACATTCAGTACTTC,CASSWVGGKNIQYF
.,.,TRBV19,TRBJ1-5,TGTGCCAGTAGTATACGGGTGAATCAGCCCCAGCATTTT,CASSIRVNQPQHF
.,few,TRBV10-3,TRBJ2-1,TGTGCCATCAGATTCCGGGACTCCTACAATGAGCAGTTCTTC,CAIRFRDSYNEQFF
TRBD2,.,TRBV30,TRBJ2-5,TGTGCCTGGAGTGTACTAGCGGGGGGGACCCAGTACTTC,CAWSVLAGGTQYF
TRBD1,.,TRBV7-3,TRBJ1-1,TGTGCCAGCAGCCATGGGACAGGGCGGAGTTGGGACACTGAAGCTTTCTTT,CASSHGTGRSWDTEAFF
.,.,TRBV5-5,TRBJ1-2,TGTGCCAGCAGCGTCGAATCCCCAGGAAAATCCAGACCTTACTATGGCTACACCTTC,CASSVESPGKSRPYYGYTF
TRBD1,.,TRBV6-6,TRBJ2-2,TGTGCCAGCACCTTAAACAGGGGTAACGGGGAGCTGTTTTTT,CASTLNRGNGELFF
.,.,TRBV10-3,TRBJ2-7,TGTGCCATCAGTGATAGGGTAGGAGGCGAGCAGTACTTC,CAISDRVGGEQYF
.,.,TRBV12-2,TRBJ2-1,TGTGCAAGTCGCTTAAAGGGAACGCGGACAGTTTTATTCTCCTACAATGAGCAGTTCTTC,CASRLKGTRTVLFSYNEQFF
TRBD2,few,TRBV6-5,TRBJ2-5,TGTGCCAGCAGTTTGGGGGGGCAAGAGACCCAGTACTTC,CASSLGGQETQYF
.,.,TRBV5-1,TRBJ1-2,TGCGCCAGCAGCCCCTTCAGCGCCGACGGCTATGGCTACACCTTC,CASSPFSADGYGYTF